This T cell receptor (beta chain) was sequenced for a study of CXCR3-negative and CXCR3-positive naive CD8 T cells. UMI labels and 5' RACE were used to prepare the TRB cDNA libraries. TCRdb reprocessed the 5' RACE reads; each CDR3 protein has one entry and no DNA is given. The sample table includes more than 9,500 distinct CDR3 sequences. This clonotype is deemed medium-sized by its frequency. Its specificity is not known. Per the germline V gene, CDR1 is SEHNR and CDR2 is FQNEAQ (reference sequence). The CDR3 consists of 14 residues. The study's findings and limits: Relative to memory CD8+ cells, whose diversity was much lower, both naive subsets had comparably high diversity.

This TCR was recovered from a human donor in good health. Some clones in this sample may be carry-over from other donors' samples. The V gene is TRBV7-9, the J gene TRBJ1-3. Sequencing was done on a sample of naive CXCR3- CD8+ T cells from blood. The subset is: CD45RO-CCR7+CD27+CD95- naive CD8+ T cells lacking CXCR3 (TNR3-). The CDR3 region is CASSPQSRPNTIYF.